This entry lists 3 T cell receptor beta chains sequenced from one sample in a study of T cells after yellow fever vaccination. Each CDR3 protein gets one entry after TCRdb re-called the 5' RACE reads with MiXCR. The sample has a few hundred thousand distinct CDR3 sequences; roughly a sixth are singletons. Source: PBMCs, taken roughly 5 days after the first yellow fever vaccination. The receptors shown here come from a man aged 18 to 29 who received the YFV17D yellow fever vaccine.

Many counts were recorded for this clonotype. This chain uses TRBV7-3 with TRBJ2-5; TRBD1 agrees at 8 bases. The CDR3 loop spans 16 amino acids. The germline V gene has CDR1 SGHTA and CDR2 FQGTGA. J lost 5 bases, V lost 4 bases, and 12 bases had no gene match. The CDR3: CASSSPGQVKGETQYF. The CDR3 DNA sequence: TGTGCCAGCAGCTCACCGGGACAGGTGAAGGGGGAGACCCAGTACTTC.

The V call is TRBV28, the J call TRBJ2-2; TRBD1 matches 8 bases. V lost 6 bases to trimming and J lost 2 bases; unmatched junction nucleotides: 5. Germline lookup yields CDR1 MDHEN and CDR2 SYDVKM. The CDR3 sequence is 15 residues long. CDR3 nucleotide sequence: TGTGCCAGCAGGCAGACAGGGGCTAACACCGGGGAGCTGTTTTTT. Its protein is CASRQTGANTGELFF.

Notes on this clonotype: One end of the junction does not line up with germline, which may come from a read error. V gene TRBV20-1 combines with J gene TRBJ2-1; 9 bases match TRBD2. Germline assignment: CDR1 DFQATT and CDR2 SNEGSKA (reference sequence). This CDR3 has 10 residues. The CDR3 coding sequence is TGCAGTGCTTCCCGGAGCGGGGGGATCTTC. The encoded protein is CSASRSGGIF.